Included here is one TCR beta chain sequence, with context. The entry originates in a study of blood T cell repertoires in COVID-19. Study-wide context: The United States, Italy and Spain were the sources of the acute and convalescent COVID-19 samples.

Per the germline V gene, CDR1 is SGHTA and CDR2 is FQGTGA. The CDR3 totals 14 residues. V dropped 5 bases and J dropped 3; count of bases not matched to a gene: 6. Source study methods: Amplification of reference gene primers was used by the study to estimate nucleated cell counts. Sequenced by immunoSEQ multiplex PCR; TCRdb stores in-frame clones only, minus some. V and J calls and clone size are copied from that table; D and trimming were computed from the DNA. The data hold roughly 150,000 clones, with around 80% observed a single time. The clonotype comes from a woman between 50 and 59 years old with acute or convalescent COVID-19. V is TRBV7-3 and J is TRBJ2-5; 7 bases are a match to TRBD1. Sequencing input: peripheral blood. The CDR3 coding sequence is TGTGCCAGCAGCGCAAGGGACAGAAAAGAGACCCAGTACTTC. Translated, it gives CASSARDRKETQYF.